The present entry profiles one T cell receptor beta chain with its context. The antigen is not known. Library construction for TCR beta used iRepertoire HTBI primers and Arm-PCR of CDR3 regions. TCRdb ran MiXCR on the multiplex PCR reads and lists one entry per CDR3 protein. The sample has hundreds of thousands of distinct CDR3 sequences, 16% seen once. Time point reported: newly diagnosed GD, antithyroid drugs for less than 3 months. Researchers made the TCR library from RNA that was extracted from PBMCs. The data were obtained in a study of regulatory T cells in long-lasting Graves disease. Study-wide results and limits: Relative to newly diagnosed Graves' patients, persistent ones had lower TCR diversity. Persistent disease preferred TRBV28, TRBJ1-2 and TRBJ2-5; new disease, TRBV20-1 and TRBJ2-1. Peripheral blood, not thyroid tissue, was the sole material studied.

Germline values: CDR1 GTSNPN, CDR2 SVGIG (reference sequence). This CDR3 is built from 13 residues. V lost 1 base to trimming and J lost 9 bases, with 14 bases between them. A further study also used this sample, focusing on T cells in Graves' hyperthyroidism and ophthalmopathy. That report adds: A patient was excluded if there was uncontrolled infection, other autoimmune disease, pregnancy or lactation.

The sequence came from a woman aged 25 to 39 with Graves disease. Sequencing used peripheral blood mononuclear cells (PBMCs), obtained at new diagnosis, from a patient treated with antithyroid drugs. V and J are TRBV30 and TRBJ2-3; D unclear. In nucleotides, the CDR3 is TGTGCCTGGAGTGATACGGGTCGCGCAACGCAGTATTTT. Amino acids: CAWSDTGRATQYF.